The T cell receptor beta chain described here comes from a study of blood T cell repertoires in COVID-19. The V and J ends lost 4 bases and 6 bases, in that order; junction bases with no gene match: 14. Per the germline V gene, CDR1 is SGDLS and CDR2 is YYNGEE. This CDR3 has 17 amino acids. The assay was immunoSEQ multiplex PCR, and TCRdb's table has in-frame clones only and misses some. The repertoire holds about 130,000 clones, with about 76% as singletons. The sequencing input was peripheral blood. This chain joins TRBV9 and TRBJ2-3, with TRBD2 matching over 10 bases. This clonotype originated in a woman in her seventies with COVID-19, enrolled during active disease. CDR3: CASSPTGLAGEGDTQYF. The CDR3 DNA follows: TGTGCCAGCAGCCCGACGGGGCTAGCGGGGGAAGGGGATACGCAGTATTTT.